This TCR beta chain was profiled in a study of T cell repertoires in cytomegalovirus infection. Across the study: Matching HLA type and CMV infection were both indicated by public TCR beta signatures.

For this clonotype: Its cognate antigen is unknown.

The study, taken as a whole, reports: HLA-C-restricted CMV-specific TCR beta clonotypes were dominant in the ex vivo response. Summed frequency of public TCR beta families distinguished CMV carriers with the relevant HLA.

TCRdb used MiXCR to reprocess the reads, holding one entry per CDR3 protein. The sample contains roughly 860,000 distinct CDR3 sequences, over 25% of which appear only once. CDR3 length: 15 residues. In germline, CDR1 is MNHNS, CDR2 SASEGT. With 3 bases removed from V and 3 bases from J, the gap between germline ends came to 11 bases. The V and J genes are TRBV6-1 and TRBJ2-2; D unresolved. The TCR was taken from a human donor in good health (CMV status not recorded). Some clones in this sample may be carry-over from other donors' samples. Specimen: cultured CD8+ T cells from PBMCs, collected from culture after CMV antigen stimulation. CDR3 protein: CASSEGPEYTGELFF. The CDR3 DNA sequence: TGTGCCAGCAGTGAGGGCCCGGAGTACACCGGGGAGCTGTTTTTT.